Included here is one TCR beta chain sequence, with context. What it binds is not known. Germline CDR1 is SGHTA and CDR2 is FQGNSA. The CDR3 loop spans 14 amino acids. Deletions cut 2 bases from V and 7 bases from J, with 14 bases between. The data derive from a study of cytomegalovirus exposure and HLA in healthy donors. Study-level information: The approximately 670 first-cohort repertoires and the 95 to 150 validation repertoires shared the same platform, a later analysis reported.

Libraries were prepared by immunoSEQ multiplex PCR; TCRdb keeps only in-frame clonotypes and omits some of them. This sample has roughly 50,000 clones, with 93% found just once. Notes on the study in general: The study recorded 150 to 200 TCR beta chains that were cytomegalovirus-associated. According to a subsequent analysis, TCR clusters from the first cohort were inclined to appear together in the 100 to 150 validation repertoires. High specificity and sensitivity for cytomegalovirus status were reported for the classifier.

The sequence came from a woman between 18 and 29 years old in good health and CMV-seropositive. Sample: PBMCs. The V and J genes are TRBV7-2 and TRBJ1-2, with D possibly matching TRBD1 (6 bases). For the CDR3, the DNA is TGTGCCAGCAGCTTAACAGGGTCGGCTATTGGCTACACCTTC. Its translation: CASSLTGSAIGYTF.